Listed below are T cell receptor beta chains from one sample, sequenced in a study of T-cell reconstitution after alpha-beta-depleted transplantation in children. TCRdb passed the PCR reads through MiXCR, listing each CDR3 protein once. The sample lists a few hundred thousand distinct CDR3 sequences, approximately 30% occurring once. The source was PBMCs, collected before TCRalphabeta/CD19-depleted stem cell transplant. The receptors shown here come from a boy under two years old with Wiskott-Aldrich syndrome, due to receive a stem cell transplant. Each CDR3 is given with its conserved first and last residue. The order of the fields is clone size, V gene, J gene, D gene, CDR3 DNA, CDR3 protein. A D gene is named only where the DNA matches it firmly. Some rows mark clone size as missing; the rest say once, few, many or name a class of expanded clone.

few	TRBV27	TRBJ2-2	-	TGTGCCAGCACCCTCGGGGGAGGCACCGGGGAGCTGTTTTTT	CASTLGGGTGELFF
-	TRBV27	TRBJ2-2	-	TGTGCCAGCAAGGCGGGGCGCGACACCGGGGAGCTGTTTTTT	CASKAGRDTGELFF
few	TRBV7-6	TRBJ2-1	-	TGTGCCAGCAGCTTAGGGGGGCACGTTTCCTACAATGAGCAGTTCTTC	CASSLGGHVSYNEQFF
few	TRBV2	TRBJ1-1	-	TGTGCCAGAGGGACAAAGAACACTGAAGCTTTCTTT	CARGTKNTEAFF
-	TRBV27	TRBJ2-3	-	TGTGCCAGCAGCCCCCCTTCGGGAGCCCACACAGATACGCAGTATTTT	CASSPPSGAHTDTQYF
few	TRBV28	TRBJ2-1	TRBD2	TGTGCCAGCAGTCGGGAGGCATATGGCAATGAGCAGTTCTTC	CASSREAYGNEQFF
few	TRBV6-1	TRBJ2-7	TRBD2	TGTGCCAGCAGCCGAGCGGGACGCCTGGTTGGGGAGCAGTACTTC	CASSRAGRLVGEQYF
-	TRBV12-3/TRBV12-4	TRBJ1-3	-	TGTGCCAGCACCGGACAATGGGTTGGAAACACCATATATTTT	CASTGQWVGNTIYF
few	TRBV29-1	TRBJ1-2	-	TGCAGCGCAGGACCGAACTATGGCTACACCTTC	CSAGPNYGYTF
-	TRBV20-1	TRBJ2-1	TRBD2	TGCAGTGCTAGAGCCAGACTAGCGGGAGTTGACAATGAGCAGTTCTTC	CSARARLAGVDNEQFF
few	TRBV20-1	TRBJ2-7	-	TGCAGTGCTAGTTCCTCCTTAAACTCCTACGAGCAGTACTTC	CSASSSLNSYEQYF
-	TRBV12-3/TRBV12-4	TRBJ1-5	-	TGTGCCAGCAGTAAGAGGGGTTTGAGCAATCAGCCCCAGCATTTT	CASSKRGLSNQPQHF
few	TRBV6-2/TRBV6-3	TRBJ2-5	-	TGTGCCAGTCTTCCGCCCAGGGGACGGACCCAGTACTTC	CASLPPRGRTQYF
-	TRBV20-1	TRBJ2-4	TRBD2	TGCAGTGCTACTACCGGGACTAGCGTAAACATTCAGTACTTC	CSATTGTSVNIQYF
once	TRBV7-8	TRBJ1-1	-	TGTGCCAGCAGCCGCCTAGTCCGGGACGGACACGAAGCTTTCTTT	CASSRLVRDGHEAFF
-	TRBV29-1	TRBJ2-1	-	TGCAGCGTGTCACAGGGCCTGGGGTACAATGAGCAGTTCTTC	CSVSQGLGYNEQFF
-	TRBV10-3	TRBJ2-1	TRBD2	TGTGCCATCGGGGGAGCGGGAGGGCCCGGCAATGAGCAGTTCTTC	CAIGGAGGPGNEQFF
-	TRBV24-1	TRBJ2-5	-	TGTGCCACCAGTGATTATGGACGCGAGACCCAGTACTTC	CATSDYGRETQYF
-	TRBV9	TRBJ2-2	TRBD2	TGTGCCAGCAGCGGACTAGCGGGAGGCCCTACGAACACCGGGGAGCTGTTTTTT	CASSGLAGGPTNTGELFF
few	TRBV20-1	TRBJ2-7	-	TGCAGTGCTAGTGACTCTCCAACCTACGAGCAGTACTTC	CSASDSPTYEQYF
-	TRBV11-2	TRBJ2-5	TRBD2	TGTGCCAGCAGCAAGCGGGAGGGGGGCGAGACCCAGTACTTC	CASSKREGGETQYF
-	TRBV5-1	TRBJ2-3	TRBD2	TGCGCCAGCAGCTTGGTCCGCGGGAGCGGAGATACGCAGTATTTT	CASSLVRGSGDTQYF
-	TRBV28	TRBJ1-6	-	TGTGCCAGCAGTTTAGCAGGGGCTGAAAATTCACCCCTCCACTTT	CASSLAGAENSPLHF
-	TRBV7-9	TRBJ1-2	-	TGTGCCAGCAGTCCGTCGAATAGGGATGGCTACACCTTC	CASSPSNRDGYTF
-	TRBV7-2	TRBJ2-7	-	TGTGCCAGCAGCTTAGTCTTCGGGACTCAGGAGCAGTACTTC	CASSLVFGTQEQYF
-	TRBV12-3/TRBV12-4	TRBJ2-1	-	TGTGCCAGCAGTTTTCCTAGAGGGAATTTGGTGGACAATGAGCAGTTCTTC	CASSFPRGNLVDNEQFF
few	TRBV5-1	TRBJ1-1	-	TGCGCCAGCAGCCAAAATTACGACAGGGAAGCTTTCTTT	CASSQNYDREAFF
few	TRBV5-1	TRBJ2-3	TRBD1	TGCGCCAGCAGCTCCCGGACAGGGGGAACAGATACGCAGTATTTT	CASSSRTGGTDTQYF
few	TRBV27	TRBJ2-7	-	TGTGCCAGCAGTTTATTTGGACCGTCCTACGAGCAGTACTTC	CASSLFGPSYEQYF
-	TRBV25-1	TRBJ2-2	-	TGTGCCAGCAGTGGGGCAGCCACCGGGGAGCTGTTTTTT	CASSGAATGELFF
once	TRBV29-1	TRBJ1-1	-	TGCAGCGTTGCCCCAATCACGAAGGGGCTCGGGGTGAACACTGAAGCTTTCTTT	CSVAPITKGLGVNTEAFF
-	TRBV18	TRBJ2-5	-	TGTGCCAGCTCCTCAAGACCAGAGACCCAGTACTTC	CASSSRPETQYF
few	TRBV5-1	TRBJ2-7	-	TGCGCCAGCAGCTTGGAGGAACCCATTAGCAGGTTCCCCTACGAGCAGTACTTC	CASSLEEPISRFPYEQYF
-	TRBV6-1	TRBJ2-4	-	TGTGCCAGCGCGGGCCAAGCCGTGACCAAAAACATTCAGTACTTC	CASAGQAVTKNIQYF
-	TRBV20-1	TRBJ2-1	TRBD2	TGCAGTGCTAGACCCCCTAGCGGGACCACCTACAATGAGCAGTTCTTC	CSARPPSGTTYNEQFF
-	TRBV28	TRBJ2-5	TRBD2	TGTGCCAGCAGCCCGGGACTAGCGGGCCCCCAAGAGACCCAGTACTTC	CASSPGLAGPQETQYF
-	TRBV6-1	TRBJ1-6	-	TGTGCCAGCAGTACAGGTCCCTATAATTCACCCCTCCACTTT	CASSTGPYNSPLHF
few	TRBV24-1	TRBJ2-5	TRBD1	TGTGCCACCAGTGACCCCGGACAGGGGAGCGAGACCCAGTACTTC	CATSDPGQGSETQYF
-	TRBV7-9	TRBJ2-5	-	TGTGCCAGCAGGCTCGGACAGTACCAAGAGACCCAGTACTTC	CASRLGQYQETQYF
-	TRBV5-1	TRBJ1-4	-	TGCGCCAGCAGACTGGAAGGGACACTCGCAACTAATGAAAAACTGTTTTTT	CASRLEGTLATNEKLFF
-	TRBV20-1	TRBJ1-1	TRBD1	TGCAGTGCTAGTCGACAGGGGGCGAACACTGAAGCTTTCTTT	CSASRQGANTEAFF
few	TRBV29-1	TRBJ2-3	TRBD2	TGCAGCGTGGGGGCTAGCGGGAGCACAGATACGCAGTATTTT	CSVGASGSTDTQYF
-	TRBV6-1	TRBJ2-2	-	TGTGCCAGCACCTATGGGGGGGGGCCCAACACCGGGGAGCTGTTTTTT	CASTYGGGPNTGELFF
-	TRBV5-1	TRBJ2-7	-	TGCGCCAGCAGCTTGGAGGCATCTGTCTACGAGCAGTACTTC	CASSLEASVYEQYF
-	TRBV2	TRBJ2-2	-	TGTGCCAGCAGGGAGTACCGCACCGGGGAGCTGTTTTTT	CASREYRTGELFF
-	TRBV5-1	TRBJ2-2	TRBD1	TGCGCCAGCAGCTTGGTTGACAGGGCAGGGGAGCTGTTTTTT	CASSLVDRAGELFF
few	TRBV28	TRBJ2-5	-	TGTGCCAGCAGTTTGTATAAACCCCAAGAGACCCAGTACTTC	CASSLYKPQETQYF
-	TRBV3-1	TRBJ2-1	-	TGTGCCAGCAGCCAAGGTTTGGGGGCGCAGAGTGAGCAGTTCTTC	CASSQGLGAQSEQFF
-	TRBV30	TRBJ1-1	-	TGTGCCTGGAGTTTCCGCACTGAAGCTTTCTTT	CAWSFRTEAFF
few	TRBV6-1	TRBJ2-1	-	TGTGCCAGCAGTGAGGTCAACAGGGATGAGCAGTTCTTC	CASSEVNRDEQFF
few	TRBV5-1	TRBJ2-1	-	TGCGCCAGCAGCCTTCGGGGAGCAGTAGTCTTC	CASSLRGAVVF
-	TRBV5-1	TRBJ2-7	-	TGCGCCAGCTCAATGCGCGGGATAGGCGAGCAGTACTTC	CASSMRGIGEQYF
few	TRBV12-3/TRBV12-4	TRBJ2-2	TRBD2	TGTGCCAGCAGTAGGACTAGCGGGGGATCCACCGGGGAGCTGTTTTTT	CASSRTSGGSTGELFF
-	TRBV5-5	TRBJ1-5	-	TGTGCCAGCAGCGCGCAGGGACAGCCCCAGCATTTT	CASSAQGQPQHF
once	TRBV12-3/TRBV12-4	TRBJ2-3	TRBD1	TGTGCCAGCAGTACCCGGACAGGGCCCACAGATACGCAGTATTTT	CASSTRTGPTDTQYF
few	TRBV4-2	TRBJ2-1	TRBD2	TGTGCCAGCAGCTATCAAGGGGCGGGAGTCTACAATGAGCAGTTCTTC	CASSYQGAGVYNEQFF
-	TRBV5-1	TRBJ2-3	TRBD2	TGCGCCAGCAGCCGACTAGCCAACACAGATACGCAGTATTTT	CASSRLANTDTQYF
-	TRBV28	TRBJ2-7	TRBD2	TGTGCCAGCAGTTTAATGACGGGAGGAACCTACGAGCAGTACTTC	CASSLMTGGTYEQYF
-	TRBV20-1	TRBJ2-2	TRBD2	TGCAGTGCTAGAACCAGCGGGGAAGTCGGGGAGCTGTTTTTT	CSARTSGEVGELFF